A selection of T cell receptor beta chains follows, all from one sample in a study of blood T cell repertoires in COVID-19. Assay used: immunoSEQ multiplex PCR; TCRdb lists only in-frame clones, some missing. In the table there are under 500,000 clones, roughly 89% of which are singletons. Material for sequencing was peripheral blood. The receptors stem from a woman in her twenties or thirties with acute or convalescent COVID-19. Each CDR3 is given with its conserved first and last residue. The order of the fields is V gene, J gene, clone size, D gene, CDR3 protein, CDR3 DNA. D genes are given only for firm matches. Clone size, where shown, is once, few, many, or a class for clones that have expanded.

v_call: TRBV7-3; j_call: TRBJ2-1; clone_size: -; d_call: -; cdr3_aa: CASSLDSSWEQFF; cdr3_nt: TGTGCCAGCAGCTTAGACTCCAGCTGGGAGCAGTTCTTC
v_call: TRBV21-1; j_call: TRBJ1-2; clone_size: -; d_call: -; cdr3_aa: CASVRNRVYRYTF; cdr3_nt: TGTGCCAGCGTTAGAAACAGGGTCTATCGCTACACCTTC
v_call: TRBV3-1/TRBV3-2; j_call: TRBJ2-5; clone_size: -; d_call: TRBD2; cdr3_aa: CASSQTTSGGQETQYF; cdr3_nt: TGTGCCAGCAGCCAAACGACTAGCGGGGGCCAAGAGACCCAGTACTTC
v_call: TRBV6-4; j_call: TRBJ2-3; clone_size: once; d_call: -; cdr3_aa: CASRRTTGTDTQYF; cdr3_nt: TGTGCCAGCAGGAGGACAACGGGCACAGATACGCAGTATTTT
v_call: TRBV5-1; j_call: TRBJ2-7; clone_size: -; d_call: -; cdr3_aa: CASSLESGFSYEQYF; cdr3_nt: TGCGCCAGCAGCTTGGAATCGGGGTTCTCCTACGAGCAGTACTTC
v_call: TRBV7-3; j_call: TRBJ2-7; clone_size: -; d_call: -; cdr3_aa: CASSLRPGAYEQYF; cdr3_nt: TGTGCCAGCAGCTTACGGCCCGGGGCCTACGAGCAGTACTTC
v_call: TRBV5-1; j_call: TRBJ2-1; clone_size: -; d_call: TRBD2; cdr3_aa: CASSLAGAYNEQFF; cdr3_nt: TGCGCCAGCAGCTTAGCGGGGGCCTACAATGAGCAGTTCTTC
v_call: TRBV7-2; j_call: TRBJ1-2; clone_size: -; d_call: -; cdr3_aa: CASSYIEGRGYTF; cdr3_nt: TGTGCCAGCAGCTACATTGAGGGTAGAGGCTACACCTTC
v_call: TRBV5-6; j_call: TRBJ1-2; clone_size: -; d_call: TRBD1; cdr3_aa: CASSPGTGANYGYTF; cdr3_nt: TGTGCCAGCAGCCCCGGGACAGGGGCTAACTATGGCTACACCTTC
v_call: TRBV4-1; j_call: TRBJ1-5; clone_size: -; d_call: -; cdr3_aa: CASSQDLTSFQPQHF; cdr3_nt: TGCGCCAGCAGCCAAGATCTCACCAGTTTTCAGCCCCAGCATTTT
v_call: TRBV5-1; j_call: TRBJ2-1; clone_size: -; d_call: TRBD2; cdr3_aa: CASTWTSGGTNEQFF; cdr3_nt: TGCGCCAGCACGTGGACTAGCGGGGGCACCAATGAGCAGTTCTTC
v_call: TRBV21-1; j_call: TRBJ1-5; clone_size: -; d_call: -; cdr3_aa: CASSRRTGSHQPQHF; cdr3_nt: TGTGCCAGCAGCCGACGAACGGGGTCTCATCAGCCCCAGCATTTT
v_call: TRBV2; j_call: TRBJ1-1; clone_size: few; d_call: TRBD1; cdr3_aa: CASRWDRVDSEAFF; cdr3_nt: TGTGCCAGCAGATGGGACAGGGTGGATTCTGAAGCTTTCTTT
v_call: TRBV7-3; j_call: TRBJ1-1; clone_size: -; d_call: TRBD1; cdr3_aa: CASSLTGETEAFF; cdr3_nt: TGTGCCAGCAGCCTGACAGGGGAGACTGAAGCTTTCTTT
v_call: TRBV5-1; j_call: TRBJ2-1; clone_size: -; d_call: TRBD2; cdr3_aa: CASSLDGGVRNEQFF; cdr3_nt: TGCGCCAGCAGCTTGGATGGGGGGGTGAGAAATGAGCAGTTCTTC
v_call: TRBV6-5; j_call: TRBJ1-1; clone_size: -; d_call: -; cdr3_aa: CASSYSDPVMNTEAFF; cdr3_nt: TGTGCCAGCAGTTACTCTGATCCAGTTATGAACACTGAAGCTTTCTTT
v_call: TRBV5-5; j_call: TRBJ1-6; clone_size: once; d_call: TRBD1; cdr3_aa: CASSSTGTGFFFSPLHF; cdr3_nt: TGTGCCAGCAGCTCTACGGGGACAGGGTTTTTTTTCTCACCCCTCCACTTT
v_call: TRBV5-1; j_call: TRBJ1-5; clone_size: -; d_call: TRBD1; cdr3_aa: CASSRGTGGNQPQHF; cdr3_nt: TGCGCCAGCAGCCGCGGGACAGGGGGCAATCAGCCCCAGCATTTT
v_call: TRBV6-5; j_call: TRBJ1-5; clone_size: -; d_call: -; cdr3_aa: CASSYNSNQPQHF; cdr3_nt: TGTGCCAGCAGTTATAATAGCAATCAGCCCCAGCATTTT
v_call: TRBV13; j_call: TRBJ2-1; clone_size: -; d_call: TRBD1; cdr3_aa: CASSLIGQGLDEQFF; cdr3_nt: TGTGCCAGCAGCTTAATCGGACAGGGGCTCGATGAGCAGTTCTTC
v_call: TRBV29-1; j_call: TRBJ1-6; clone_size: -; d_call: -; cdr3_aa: CSASEGVRSPLHF; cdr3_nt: TGCAGCGCCTCTGAAGGGGTTCGTTCACCCCTCCACTTT
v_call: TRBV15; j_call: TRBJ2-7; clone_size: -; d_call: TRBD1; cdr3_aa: CATSSPGQSSYEQYF; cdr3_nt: TGTGCCACCAGCAGCCCGGGACAGAGCTCCTACGAGCAGTACTTC
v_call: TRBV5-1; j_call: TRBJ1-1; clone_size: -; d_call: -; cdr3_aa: CASSLDRNTEAFF; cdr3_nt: TGCGCCAGCAGCTTGGATAGGAACACTGAAGCTTTCTTT
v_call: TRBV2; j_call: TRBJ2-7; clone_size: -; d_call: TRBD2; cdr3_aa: CASSGRAGYYEQYF; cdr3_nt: TGTGCCAGCAGTGGGCGAGCGGGGTACTACGAGCAGTACTTC
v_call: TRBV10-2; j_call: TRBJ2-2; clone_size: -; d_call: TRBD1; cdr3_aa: CASRHPGQGSNGELFF; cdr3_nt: TGCGCCAGCAGGCACCCGGGACAGGGGAGTAACGGGGAGCTGTTTTTT
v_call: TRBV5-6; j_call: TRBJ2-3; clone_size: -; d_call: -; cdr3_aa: CASSRIAVTLGDTQYF; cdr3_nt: TGTGCCAGCAGCCGGATAGCGGTCACGTTGGGAGATACGCAGTATTTT
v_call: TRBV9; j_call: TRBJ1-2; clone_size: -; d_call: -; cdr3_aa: CASSVAGGGGYGYTF; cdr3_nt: TGTGCCAGCAGCGTAGCTGGCGGGGGCGGCTATGGCTACACCTTC
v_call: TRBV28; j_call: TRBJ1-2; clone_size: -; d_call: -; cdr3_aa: CASSFKGIGYTF; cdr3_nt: TGTGCCAGCAGTTTTAAGGGGATTGGCTACACCTTC
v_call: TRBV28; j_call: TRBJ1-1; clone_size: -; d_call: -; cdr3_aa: CASRRAPAYTEAFF; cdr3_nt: TGTGCCAGCAGGAGGGCCCCGGCGTACACTGAAGCTTTCTTT
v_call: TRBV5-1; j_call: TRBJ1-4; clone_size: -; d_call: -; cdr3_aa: CASSLQGTIGEKLFF; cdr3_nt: TGCGCCAGCAGCTTACAGGGAACAATCGGTGAAAAACTGTTTTTT
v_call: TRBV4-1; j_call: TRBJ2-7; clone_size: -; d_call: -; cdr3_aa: CASSQVQSGPYEQYF; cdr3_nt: TGCGCCAGCAGCCAAGTCCAATCAGGGCCCTACGAGCAGTACTTC
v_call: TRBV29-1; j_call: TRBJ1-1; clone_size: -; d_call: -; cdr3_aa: CSVPEGGGTEAFF; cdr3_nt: TGCAGCGTACCCGAAGGGGGGGGCACTGAAGCTTTCTTT
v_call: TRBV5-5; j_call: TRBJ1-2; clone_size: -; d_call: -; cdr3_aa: CASSVKGLLRPTIYGYTF; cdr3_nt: TGTGCCAGCAGCGTTAAAGGCCTTCTTCGCCCGACTATCTATGGCTACACCTTC
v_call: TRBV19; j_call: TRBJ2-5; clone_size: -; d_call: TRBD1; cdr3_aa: CASSIGTGIETQYF; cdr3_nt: TGTGCCAGTAGTATAGGGACAGGGATAGAGACCCAGTACTTC
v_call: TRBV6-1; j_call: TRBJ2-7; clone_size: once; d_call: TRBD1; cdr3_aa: CASSVLRTGPYEQYF; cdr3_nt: TGTGCCAGCAGTGTTCTTAGGACAGGGCCCTACGAGCAGTACTTC
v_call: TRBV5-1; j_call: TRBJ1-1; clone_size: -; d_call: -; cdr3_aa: CASSLEADTEAFF; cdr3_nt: TGCGCCAGCAGCTTGGAGGCGGACACTGAAGCTTTCTTT
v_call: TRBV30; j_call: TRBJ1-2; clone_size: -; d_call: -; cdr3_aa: CAWSVLFRDYGYTF; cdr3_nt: TGTGCCTGGAGTGTACTTTTCAGGGACTATGGCTACACCTTC
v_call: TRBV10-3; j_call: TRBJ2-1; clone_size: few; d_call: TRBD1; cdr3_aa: CAIGGQGDEQFF; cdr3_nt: TGTGCCATCGGGGGACAGGGCGATGAGCAGTTCTTC
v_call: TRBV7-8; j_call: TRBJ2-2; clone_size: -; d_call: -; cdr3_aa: CASSLGSPRTGELFF; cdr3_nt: TGTGCCAGCAGCTTAGGGTCACCTAGAACCGGGGAGCTGTTTTTT
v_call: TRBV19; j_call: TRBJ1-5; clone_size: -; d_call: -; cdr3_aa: CASSSAGNQPQHF; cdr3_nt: TGTGCCAGTAGTAGTGCAGGCAATCAGCCCCAGCATTTT
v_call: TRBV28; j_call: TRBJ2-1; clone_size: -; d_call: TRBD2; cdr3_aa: CASREAGGIYNEQFF; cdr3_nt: TGTGCCAGCAGAGAAGCGGGGGGAATCTACAATGAGCAGTTCTTC
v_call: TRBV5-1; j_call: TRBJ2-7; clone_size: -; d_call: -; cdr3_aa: CASSLELGGEQYF; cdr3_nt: TGCGCCAGCAGCTTGGAGCTCGGGGGCGAGCAGTACTTC
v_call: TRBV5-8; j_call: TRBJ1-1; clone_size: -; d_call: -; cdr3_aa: CASSDHGRMDTEAFF; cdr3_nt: TGTGCCAGCAGCGACCATGGCAGGATGGACACTGAAGCTTTCTTT
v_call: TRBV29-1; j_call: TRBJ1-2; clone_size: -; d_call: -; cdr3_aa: CSVEVGDGVDGYTF; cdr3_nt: TGCAGCGTTGAAGTAGGAGATGGAGTTGATGGCTACACCTTC
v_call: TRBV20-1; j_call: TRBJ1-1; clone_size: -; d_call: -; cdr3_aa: CSASPQAGTEAFF; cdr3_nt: TGCAGTGCTAGTCCCCAGGCGGGCACTGAAGCTTTCTTT
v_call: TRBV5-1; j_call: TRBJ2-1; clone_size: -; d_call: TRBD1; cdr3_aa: CASSPGDSYYNEQFF; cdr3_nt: TGCGCCAGCAGCCCCGGGGACAGCTACTACAATGAGCAGTTCTTC
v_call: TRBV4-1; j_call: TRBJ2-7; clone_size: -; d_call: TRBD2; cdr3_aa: CASSPTRGVSYEQYF; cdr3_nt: TGCGCCAGCAGCCCCACGCGGGGGGTCTCCTACGAGCAGTACTTC
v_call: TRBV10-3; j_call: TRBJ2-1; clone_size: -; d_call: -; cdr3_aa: CAISEWQNNEQFF; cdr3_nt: TGTGCCATCAGTGAGTGGCAGAACAATGAGCAGTTCTTC
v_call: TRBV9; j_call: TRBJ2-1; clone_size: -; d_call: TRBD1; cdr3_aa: CASSVVGGVSYNEQFF; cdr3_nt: TGTGCCAGCAGCGTAGTAGGGGGCGTCTCCTACAATGAGCAGTTCTTC